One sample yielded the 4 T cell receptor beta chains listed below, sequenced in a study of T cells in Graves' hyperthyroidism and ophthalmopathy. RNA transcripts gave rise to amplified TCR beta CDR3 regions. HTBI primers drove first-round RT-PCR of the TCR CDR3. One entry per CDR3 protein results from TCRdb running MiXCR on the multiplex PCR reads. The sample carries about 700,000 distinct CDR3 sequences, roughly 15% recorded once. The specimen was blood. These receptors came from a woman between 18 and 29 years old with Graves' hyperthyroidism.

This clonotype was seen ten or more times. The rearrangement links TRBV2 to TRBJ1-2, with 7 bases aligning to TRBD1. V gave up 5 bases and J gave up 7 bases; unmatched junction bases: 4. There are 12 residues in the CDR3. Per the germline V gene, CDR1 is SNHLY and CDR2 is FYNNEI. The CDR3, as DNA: TGTGCCAGCAGTCGAACAGGGGTTGGCTACACCTTC. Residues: CASSRTGVGYTF.

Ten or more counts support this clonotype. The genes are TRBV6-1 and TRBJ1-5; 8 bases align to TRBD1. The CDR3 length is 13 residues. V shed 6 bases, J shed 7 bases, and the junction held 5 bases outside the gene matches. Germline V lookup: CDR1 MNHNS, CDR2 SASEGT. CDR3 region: CASRAPGGQPQHF. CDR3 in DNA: TGTGCCAGCAGGGCCCCAGGGGGCCAGCCCCAGCATTTT.

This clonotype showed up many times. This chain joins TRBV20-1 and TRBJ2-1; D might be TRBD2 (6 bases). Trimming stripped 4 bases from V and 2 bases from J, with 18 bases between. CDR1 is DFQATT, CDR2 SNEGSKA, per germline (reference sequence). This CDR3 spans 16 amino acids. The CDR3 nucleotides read TGCAGTGCTACCGGGACTGACAGCGGTACCTACAATGAGCAGTTCTTC. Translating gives CSATGTDSGTYNEQFF.

CDR3 nucleotide sequence: TGCAGTGCAAAGTCCGGGACAGGATATCATCAGCCCCAGCATTTT. This encodes CSAKSGTGYHQPQHF. V is TRBV20-1 and J is TRBJ1-5; 8 bases fit TRBD1. Germline V lookup: CDR1 DFQATT, CDR2 SNEGSKA (reference sequence). The CDR3 loop spans 15 amino acids. V shed 6 bases and J 5 bases; nucleotides not matched to a gene: 12.